The subject of this entry is one TCR beta chain. This entry is derived from a study of blood T cell repertoires in COVID-19. Study-level information: Sites in the United States, Italy and Spain provided acute and convalescent COVID-19 samples. Sample material is recorded as cDNA or gDNA derived from T cells, B-cell-depleted T cells, or PBMCs.

V shed 5 bases and J shed 7 bases, with 10 bases lying between them. Germline V CDR1 and CDR2: LGHDT, YNNKEL (reference sequence). The CDR3 totals 12 residues. Authors' processing steps: Cell counts per sample came from amplifying reference gene primers. The repertoire was sequenced with immunoSEQ multiplex PCR; TCRdb's copy has only in-frame clones and lacks some. The DNA gave D and trimming, while V, J and clone size come from that table. The table lists about 83,000 clones, about three quarters of them singletons, with about a fifth in the top ten. The chain couples TRBV3-1 (or the pseudogene TRBV3-2) to TRBJ2-3, with D possibly matching TRBD1 (6 bases). The material sequenced was peripheral blood. This receptor was obtained from a woman of 80 years or more with active or convalescent COVID-19. In DNA, the CDR3 is TGTGCCAGCAGCTTTGGACAGAATACGCAGTATTTT. Protein sequence: CASSFGQNTQYF.